This TCR beta chain was identified during a study of cytomegalovirus exposure and HLA in healthy donors. This CDR3 region has 17 residues. V was pared by 4 bases and J by 2 bases, with 11 bases of the junction left unmatched. Looked up from germline, CDR1 is SGHRS and CDR2 is YFSETQ. Here immunoSEQ multiplex PCR was the method, and the copy in TCRdb shows in-frame clones only, minus some. In the table there are 330,000 or so clones, roughly 89% of which are singletons. The sequenced material came from PBMCs. The receptor comes from a woman under 30 in good health and CMV-seronegative. The chain links TRBV5-1 to TRBJ2-3, with 9 bases aligning to TRBD2. This chain's CDR3 is CASSLTFSGSPTDTQYF. The CDR3 region has the DNA TGCGCCAGCAGCCTGACCTTTAGCGGGAGCCCCACAGATACGCAGTATTTT.